The rows below give T cell receptor beta chains drawn from one sample of a study of blood T cells in healthy people across ages. TCRdb re-derived calls from the 5' RACE reads in MiXCR, one entry per CDR3 protein. This sample carries about 830,000 distinct CDR3 sequences, about 62% of them seen once, and the ten largest clones take around a quarter. The sequenced material came from blood. The receptor source for this set is a man aged 25 to 40 in good health. Both conserved end residues are part of each CDR3. A D gene is named only where the DNA matches it firmly. Rows may omit the clone size; those that give it use once, few, many or a size class.

>NA|TRBJ2-2|NA|TRBV4-2
CASSQETGNTGELFF
TGTGCCAGCAGCCAAGAGACAGGGAACACCGGGGAGCTGTTTTTT
>NA|TRBJ2-7|TRBD1|TRBV6-5
CASSYAIPGQGPYEQYF
TGTGCCAGCAGTTACGCTATACCGGGACAGGGGCCCTACGAGCAGTACTTC
>once|TRBJ2-7|NA|TRBV7-9
CGIGAGGEQYF
TGTGGTATCGGAGCTGGGGGCGAGCAGTACTTC
>NA|TRBJ2-1|TRBD2|TRBV7-2
CASSSRGGAGGSYNEQFF
TGTGCCAGCAGTTCCCGGGGTGGGGCGGGGGGTTCCTACAATGAGCAGTTCTTC
>NA|TRBJ1-4|NA|TRBV6-2/TRBV6-3
CASRFGVEKLFF
TGTGCCAGCAGGTTCGGAGTTGAAAAACTGTTTTTT
>few|TRBJ2-6|NA|TRBV29-1
CSVVISSGANVLTF
TGCAGCGTTGTAATAAGCTCTGGGGCCAACGTCCTGACTTTC
>few|TRBJ2-3|NA|TRBV10-1
CASSQMGPTDTQYF
TGCGCCAGCAGCCAAATGGGGCCCACAGATACGCAGTATTTT
>NA|TRBJ2-1|NA|TRBV3-1
CASSQDGGRGEQFF
TGTGCCAGCAGCCAAGATGGGGGTCGCGGTGAGCAGTTCTTC
>NA|TRBJ1-4|NA|TRBV7-9
CASSTGTGIEKLFF
TGTGCCAGCAGCACCGGGACGGGGATCGAAAAACTGTTTTTT
>NA|TRBJ2-3|NA|TRBV20-1
CSAKTSTDTQYF
TGCAGTGCTAAGACTAGCACAGATACGCAGTATTTT
>NA|TRBJ2-1|NA|TRBV12-5
CASALPGNEQFF
TGTGCTAGTGCCTTGCCTGGGAATGAGCAGTTCTTC
>few|TRBJ1-6|NA|TRBV9
CASSVVAGMDSPLHF
TGTGCCAGCAGCGTAGTAGCGGGAATGGATTCACCCCTCCACTTT
>once|TRBJ2-1|TRBD1|TRBV4-3
CASSQDLGTGVVNEQFF
TGCGCCAGCAGCCAAGATCTGGGGACAGGGGTGGTGAATGAGCAGTTCTTC
>NA|TRBJ1-2|TRBD1|TRBV6-5
CARSSRDRGRNGYTF
TGTGCCCGCAGTTCTCGGGACAGGGGGCGGAATGGCTACACCTTC
>NA|TRBJ2-3|NA|TRBV10-3
CAISELGGGETDTQYF
TGTGCCATCAGTGAGCTTGGGGGCGGGGAGACAGATACGCAGTATTTT
>many|TRBJ1-4|TRBD1|TRBV25-1
CASSVDRAPNEKLFF
TGTGCCAGCAGTGTCGACAGGGCACCTAATGAAAAACTGTTTTTT
>NA|TRBJ2-2|NA|TRBV7-3
CASSLTLNTGELFF
TGTGCCAGCAGCTTAACGTTAAACACCGGGGAGCTGTTTTTT
>NA|TRBJ1-4|NA|TRBV16
CASSQSRAIGEKLFF
TGTGCCAGCAGCCAATCCAGGGCAATTGGTGAAAAACTGTTTTTT
>NA|TRBJ2-1|NA|TRBV15
CATSRGGDRHYNEQFF
TGTGCCACCAGCAGAGGAGGAGACAGGCATTACAATGAGCAGTTCTTC
>many|TRBJ2-5|TRBD2|TRBV7-2
CASSLFFSGGETQYF
TGTGCCAGCAGCTTATTCTTTAGCGGGGGGGAGACCCAGTACTTC
>many|TRBJ2-3|TRBD2|TRBV10-3
CAISALTSGPSGGTQYF
TGTGCCATCAGTGCTCTAACTAGCGGGCCTTCCGGCGGTACGCAGTATTTT
>NA|TRBJ2-1|NA|TRBV2
CASSETTYNEQFF
TGTGCCAGCAGTGAAACCACCTACAATGAGCAGTTCTTC
>NA|TRBJ2-4|TRBD2|TRBV7-9
CASSLLPGGAKNIQYF
TGTGCCAGCAGCCTCCTACCGGGGGGGGCCAAAAACATTCAGTACTTC
>many|TRBJ2-6|NA|TRBV18
CASSPDSGANVLTF
TGCGCCAGCAGCCCAGACTCTGGGGCCAACGTCCTGACTTTC
>NA|TRBJ2-1|NA|TRBV20-1
CSAHLAGPYNEQFF
TGCAGTGCTCACTTAGCAGGCCCCTACAATGAGCAGTTCTTC
>NA|TRBJ2-4|NA|TRBV5-1
CASSPDSTKNIQYF
TGCGCCAGCAGCCCTGACAGTACCAAAAACATTCAGTACTTC
>NA|TRBJ2-3|NA|TRBV7-6
CASSGGDRLRADTQYF
TGTGCCAGCAGCGGCGGCGACAGGTTGCGCGCAGATACGCAGTATTTT
>few|TRBJ1-2|NA|TRBV2
CASSEAGTRGYGYTF
TGTGCCAGCAGTGAAGCTGGGACTCGGGGCTATGGCTACACCTTC
>NA|TRBJ1-4|NA|TRBV5-5
CASSLEGPTTLINEKLFF
TGTGCCAGCAGCTTGGAAGGCCCCACCACCCTAATCAATGAAAAACTGTTTTTT
>few|TRBJ2-5|NA|TRBV4-2
CASSQDQGQETQYF
TGTGCCAGCAGCCAAGATCAGGGCCAAGAGACCCAGTACTTC
>NA|TRBJ2-7|NA|TRBV25-1
CASSEPRGDSEQYF
TGTGCCAGCAGTGAACCCAGGGGGGACTCCGAGCAGTACTTC
>NA|TRBJ2-7|NA|TRBV6-5
CASQGGLFYEQYF
TGTGCCAGTCAGGGGGGCCTTTTTTACGAGCAGTACTTC
>once|TRBJ2-3|NA|TRBV28
CASSLINTDTQYF
TGTGCCAGCAGTTTGATCAATACAGATACGCAGTATTTT
>NA|TRBJ2-5|NA|TRBV28
CASSFPVGEQYF
TGTGCCAGCAGTTTCCCCGTCGGAGAGCAGTACTTC
>NA|TRBJ2-5|NA|TRBV7-9
CASSYRDLKTQYF
TGTGCCAGCAGCTACCGGGACTTGAAGACCCAGTACTTC
>NA|TRBJ1-2|NA|TRBV7-6
CASSQRTESYGYTF
TGTGCCAGCAGCCAACGGACAGAATCCTATGGCTACACCTTC
>NA|TRBJ2-5|NA|TRBV6-5
CASRDSVTPKETQYF
TGTGCCAGCAGGGACTCGGTCACACCAAAAGAGACCCAGTACTTC
>NA|TRBJ1-1|NA|TRBV4-2
CASSQGERTEAFF
TGTGCCAGCAGCCAAGGTGAGCGGACTGAAGCTTTCTTT
>NA|TRBJ2-3|TRBD1|TRBV6-4
CASSTGDVTDTQYF
TGTGCCAGCAGCACAGGGGATGTAACAGATACGCAGTATTTT
>NA|TRBJ1-5|NA|TRBV27
CASSLAERNQPQHF
TGTGCCAGCAGTTTAGCAGAGCGGAATCAGCCCCAGCATTTT
>few|TRBJ2-5|TRBD1|TRBV6-6
CASSLTGATAGTQYF
TGTGCCAGCAGCTTGACAGGGGCCACCGCCGGGACCCAGTACTTC
>NA|TRBJ2-6|NA|TRBV6-5
CASSYDGHGGANVLTF
TGTGCCAGCAGTTACGATGGGCACGGGGGAGCCAACGTCCTGACTTTC
>NA|TRBJ2-4|TRBD2|TRBV20-1
CSAQRASPSAGEQYF
TGCAGTGCTCAGCGGGCCTCACCCTCGGCGGGGGAGCAGTACTTC
>NA|TRBJ2-1|NA|TRBV10-3
CAISEPLGTKGSEQFF
TGTGCCATCAGTGAGCCCCTCGGGACAAAAGGGAGTGAGCAGTTCTTC